These T cell receptor beta chains were read from a single sample in a study of tumor-infiltrating lymphocytes in primary liver carcinoma. TCRdb re-called the multiplex PCR reads with MiXCR, one entry per CDR3 protein. The sample shows fewer than 350,000 distinct CDR3 sequences, about 62% of them seen only once. The sample comprised peripheral blood. All receptors come from a man between 40 and 49 years old with primary liver carcinoma and hepatitis B virus infection. Both conserved end residues are part of each CDR3. Fields, in order: CDR3 length, V gene, CDR3 protein.

>16|TRBV4-2
CARSQEAGHPSYEQYF
>15|TRBV5-1
CASSRDRLQNTEAFF
>17|TRBV6-2/TRBV6-3
CASSYGLAGGPRYEQYF
>17|TRBV6-2/TRBV6-3
CASSLRDGYTSGNTIYF
>14|TRBV6-2/TRBV6-3
CVSSSSGGDNEQFF
>13|TRBV29-1
CSGRQGITGKLFF
>14|TRBV6-5
CASSYVGSPGELFF
>15|TRBV29-1
CSCFSGRDSSYEQYF
>17|TRBV7-9
CASSDRTSGRSTDTQYF
>14|TRBV7-9
CASSSSGANYGYTF
>18|TRBV5-6
CARYDHGLAGLRGAEQYF
>14|TRBV4-1
CASSPWIGVGGCIF
>14|TRBV12-3/TRBV12-4
CVSSFSGWVHEQYF
>16|TRBV4-2
CATRTHGASVKGEQFF
>15|TRBV12-3/TRBV12-4
CASSRTATNTGELFF
>14|TRBV30
CAWTRGLRVDTQYF
>15|TRBV6-2/TRBV6-3
CASTQLKLMNTEAFF
>12|TRBV29-1
CSVERGVQGCTF
>17|TRBV4-1
CASSQDDPRASGNTIYF
>15|TRBV6-2/TRBV6-3
CASTIVTGHRNEQFF
>19|TRBV12-3/TRBV12-4
CASSLEASGSLPSYDEQSF
>16|TRBV24-1
CATSAGGTSGRDTQYF
>14|TRBV5-1
CASTRKGAETEAFF
>13|TRBV7-9
CANSFTGGETQYF
>16|TRBV12-3/TRBV12-4
CASSTCGSGNTYTQYF
>15|TRBV5-1
CASSLTGQVYNEQFF
>14|TRBV29-1
CSVEDSREGGEQFF
>15|TRBV5-1
CASREQGLAYNEQFF
>17|TRBV30
CAWSVVGGGSGANVLTF
>12|TRBV28
CASSLSVNEQFF